One sample yielded the 17 T cell receptor beta chains listed below, sequenced in a study of blood T cell repertoires in COVID-19. Measured with immunoSEQ multiplex PCR; TCRdb has only the in-frame clones, and not every one. Found here are some 100,000 clones, 65% to 90% of them singletons; the top ten hold about 2.5%. Material: PBMCs or T cells enriched from blood (not recorded which). These receptors were collected from a woman aged 45 to 65 who had recovered from COVID-19.

The chain is built from TRBV5-5 and TRBJ2-1, with a possible D match to TRBD1 (6 bases). Germline CDR1 and CDR2: SGHKS and YYEKEE (reference sequence). V dropped 1 base and J dropped 8 bases, with 19 bases sitting between them. This CDR3 has 16 residues. The CDR3 DNA is TGTGCCAGCAGCTTGTTCAGGGGTAGTAGCGAGGATGAGCAGTTCTTC. Its protein product is CASSLFRGSSEDEQFF.

This clone was found once. The chain carries TRBV9 and TRBJ1-5; weak D call: TRBD1 (6 bases). CDR3 size: 13 residues. Germline V lookup: CDR1 SGDLS, CDR2 YYNGEE. The V gene lost 3 bases and the J gene lost 5 bases, with 9 bases spanning the gap. The CDR3 reads CASSAQGYQPQHF. CDR3 in DNA: TGTGCCAGCAGCGCACAGGGTTATCAGCCCCAGCATTTT.

This chain connects TRBV18 to TRBJ1-4; 7 nucleotides line up with TRBD1. Germline CDR1 KGHSH, CDR2 LQKENI. V shed 4 bases and J 9 bases; nucleotides not matched to a gene: 14. This CDR3 contains 16 residues. The CDR3 region has the DNA TGTGCCAGCTCACGAGACCCTTCGACAGGGTCCCAAAAACTGTTTTTT. It yields the protein CASSRDPSTGSQKLFF.

This chain uses TRBV4-2 with TRBJ2-1, with 8 bases fitting TRBD2. Germline V gene sequence: CDR1 LGHNA, CDR2 YNFKEQ. The CDR3 has 13 amino acids. Trimming cost V 0 bases and J 10 bases; bases outside gene matches: 2. The DNA of the CDR3 is TGTGCCAGCAGCCAAGATTTAGCGGGGGAGCAGTTCTTC. Its translation is CASSQDLAGEQFF.

The chain employs TRBV19 and TRBJ1-1; the match to TRBD1 covers 8 bases. The CDR3 totals 14 residues. Looked up from germline, CDR1 is LNHDA and CDR2 is SQIVND (reference sequence). V lost 5 bases, J lost 4 bases, and 6 bases stayed unmatched. CDR3 sequence (DNA): TGTGCCAGTAGTTTAGGGACAGGCGGCACTGAAGCTTTCTTT. Translating gives CASSLGTGGTEAFF.

The chain couples TRBV2 to TRBJ2-7, with 11 bases aligning to TRBD2. The CDR3 runs 20 residues. Germline V gene data show CDR1 as SNHLY and CDR2 as FYNNEI. V shed 4 bases and J 0 bases; nucleotides not matched to a gene: 17. CDR3 sequence (DNA): TGTGCCAGCAGTGGAAGCGGGTGGAGTCTAGCGGGGGGAAGCTCCTACGAGCAGTACTTC. Translation gives CASSGSGWSLAGGSSYEQYF.

This clone has just one count. This chain joins TRBV19 and TRBJ2-7; D gene ambiguous. Germline V CDR1 and CDR2: LNHDA, SQIVND (reference sequence). Trimming stripped 6 bases from V and 3 bases from J, with 6 bases between. The CDR3 extends over 11 amino acids. Written as DNA, the CDR3 is TGTGCCAGTAGCTCCCTCTACGAGCAGTACTTC. As protein: CASSSLYEQYF.

This chain uses TRBV7-2 with TRBJ2-7; tentatively, D is TRBD2 (6 bases). The CDR3 is 15 residues long. In germline, CDR1 is SGHTA, CDR2 FQGNSA. Trimming shortened V by 2 bases and J by 4 bases, and 15 bases separated the two germline ends. Here the CDR3 reads CASSLYRGIPYEQYF. CDR3 in DNA: TGTGCCAGCAGCTTATACCGCGGGATTCCATACGAGCAGTACTTC.

The J gene is TRBJ2-5, the V gene TRBV4-2; D is possibly TRBD2 (7 bases). This CDR3 contains 15 residues. The germline V gene has CDR1 LGHNA and CDR2 YNFKEQ. With 4 bases removed from V and 4 bases from J, the gap between germline ends came to 16 bases. Here the CDR3 DNA reads TGTGCCAGCAGCCGGGGGGGGGCCGATAGAGAGACCCAGTACTTC. Translated: CASSRGGADRETQYF.

CDR3 in DNA: TGTGCCAGCAGCTTGAGGTCGGATTCACCCCTCCACTTT. Protein: CASSLRSDSPLHF. The chain carries TRBV7-6 and TRBJ1-6; D is undetermined. The ends were cut back, 3 bases at V and 8 bases at J, with 8 bases in the middle. This CDR3 is 13 amino acids long. Germline CDR1 reads SGHVS; CDR2 reads FNYEAQ.

The CDR3 spells CASRSASGSYNEQFF. CDR3 in DNA: TGTGCCAGCAGATCTGCTAGCGGGAGCTACAATGAGCAGTTCTTC. The V gene is TRBV28, the J gene TRBJ2-1, with 10 nucleotides matching TRBD2. The CDR3 spans 15 residues. V was clipped by 6 bases and J by 3 bases; unmatched bases: 5. Germline loops: CDR1 MDHEN, CDR2 SYDVKM.

J is TRBJ2-5 and V is TRBV5-1; D uncertain. This CDR3 has 14 residues. V was trimmed by 0 bases and J by 5 bases, leaving 11 bases between them. Germline CDR1 reads SGHRS; CDR2 reads YFSETQ. The CDR3 DNA follows: TGCGCCAGCAGCTTGGAGATCGTTCAGGAGACCCAGTACTTC. As protein: CASSLEIVQETQYF.

This sequence joins TRBV11-2 and TRBJ2-1, with a possible D match to TRBD1 (6 bases). Germline values: CDR1 SGHAT, CDR2 FQNNGV. The CDR3 is 16 residues long. V was shortened by 5 bases and J by 4 bases, with 18 bases between the two germline ends. The CDR3 DNA reads TGTGCCAGCAGCCCCGGTCAGGACAGACATTACAATGAGCAGTTCTTC. Protein: CASSPGQDRHYNEQFF.

V gene TRBV10-1 combines with J gene TRBJ2-5, with D possibly matching TRBD2 (5 bases). From germline, CDR1 is WNHNN and CDR2 SYGVQD (reference sequence). The length of the CDR3 is 13 residues. V was pared by 3 bases and J by 4 bases, with 9 bases between. The CDR3 sequence is CASSDYEGETQYF. CDR3 bases: TGCGCCAGCAGTGATTACGAGGGAGAGACCCAGTACTTC.

This clone was detected only once. V gene TRBV27 combines with J gene TRBJ2-5; D perhaps matches TRBD2 (6 bases). The CDR3 sequence is 14 residues long. The germline V and J ends were trimmed by 2 bases and 4 bases, with 11 bases remaining between them. Germline-derived CDR1 and CDR2 are MNHEY and SMNVEV (reference sequence). For the CDR3, the DNA is TGTGCCAGCAGTTTAGGGGTCGGGGGAGAGACCCAGTACTTC. It is translated as CASSLGVGGETQYF.

The chain is built from TRBV5-4 and TRBJ1-2; D remains ambiguous. The CDR3 is 13 amino acids. Germline assignment: CDR1 SGHNT and CDR2 YYREEE (reference sequence). Deletions cut 5 bases from V and 2 bases from J, with 10 bases between. The CDR3 protein is CASRLGQNYGYTF. CDR3 in DNA: TGTGCCAGCAGGCTGGGCCAGAACTATGGCTACACCTTC.

The chain links TRBV11-3 to TRBJ1-4, with TRBD1 matching 8 bases. Germline trimming cut 0 bases from V and 7 bases from J; bases unmatched to any gene: 7. This CDR3 is built from 16 residues. The germline V gene encodes CDR1 SGHNT and CDR2 YENEEA. This CDR3 is CASSLERQGLGEKLFF. The DNA for the CDR3 is TGTGCCAGCAGCTTAGAGAGACAGGGGTTGGGTGAAAAACTGTTTTTT.